Below, one TCR beta chain is given with its context. The data derive from a study of blood T cell repertoires in COVID-19. Whole-study context: COVID-19 samples from acute and convalescent phases originated in the United States, Italy and Spain. The analysed material was cDNA or gDNA that came from T cells, B-cell-depleted T cells, or PBMCs.

Original handling: Nucleated cell number was recorded as an estimate derived from reference gene primer amplification. Using immunoSEQ multiplex PCR, the repertoire was profiled, and TCRdb retains in-frame clones only, with some absent. V and J calls plus clone size are reproduced from that table; the DNA served to infer D and trimming. The sample has 100,000 to 150,000 clones, 84% seen once; the top ten hold 1.4% to 1.5%. The receptor's source is a man aged 60 to 75 with acute or convalescent COVID-19. The source material was peripheral blood.

CDR3 sequence (DNA): TGCGCCAGCAGATCGGTAGCGGGAGGGGACAATGAGCAGTTCTTC. This encodes CASRSVAGGDNEQFF. V gene TRBV5-1 combines with J gene TRBJ2-1, with 11 bases aligning to TRBD2. The CDR3 length is 15 residues. With 5 bases clipped from V and 5 bases from J, the junction kept 6 bases outside the gene matches. CDR1 and CDR2 from the germline V gene are SGHRS and YFSETQ.